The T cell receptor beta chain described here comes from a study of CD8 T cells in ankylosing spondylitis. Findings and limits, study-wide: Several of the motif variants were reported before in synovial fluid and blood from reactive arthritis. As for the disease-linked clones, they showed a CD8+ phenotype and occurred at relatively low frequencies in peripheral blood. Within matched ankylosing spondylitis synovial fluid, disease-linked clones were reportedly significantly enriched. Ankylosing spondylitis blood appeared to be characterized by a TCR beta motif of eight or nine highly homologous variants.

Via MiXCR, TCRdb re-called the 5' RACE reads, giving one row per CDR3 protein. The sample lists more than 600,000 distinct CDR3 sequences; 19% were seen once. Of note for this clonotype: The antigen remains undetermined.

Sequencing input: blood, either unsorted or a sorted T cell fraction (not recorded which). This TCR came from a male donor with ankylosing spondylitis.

The CDR3 sequence is CASSPVVAGLYEQFF. Written as DNA, the CDR3 is TGTGCCAGCAGCCCCGTGGTAGCGGGATTGTATGAGCAGTTCTTC. J is TRBJ2-1 and V is TRBV7-9; 8 nucleotides align to TRBD2. After removal of 5 bases from V and 8 bases from J, the junction contained 11 bases not matched to a gene. The CDR3 sequence is 15 residues long. Germline values: CDR1 SEHNR, CDR2 FQNEAQ (reference sequence). Based on the CDR3 plus reference TRBV7-9 and TRBJ2-1, the full variable domain is DTGVSQNPRHKITKRGQNVTFRCDPISEHNRLYWYRQTLGQGPEFLTYFQNEAQLEKSRLLSDRFSAERPKGSFSTLEIQRTEQGDSAMYLCASSPVVAGLYEQFFGPGTRLTVL.